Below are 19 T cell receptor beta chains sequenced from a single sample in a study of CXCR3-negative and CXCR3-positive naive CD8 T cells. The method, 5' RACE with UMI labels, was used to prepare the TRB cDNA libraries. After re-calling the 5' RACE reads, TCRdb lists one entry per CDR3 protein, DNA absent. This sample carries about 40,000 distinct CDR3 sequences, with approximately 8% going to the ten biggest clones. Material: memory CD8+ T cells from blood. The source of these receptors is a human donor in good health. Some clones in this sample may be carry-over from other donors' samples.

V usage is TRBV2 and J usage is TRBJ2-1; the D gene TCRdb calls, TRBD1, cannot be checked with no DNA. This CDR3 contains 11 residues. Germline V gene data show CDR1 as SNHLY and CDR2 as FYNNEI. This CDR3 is CATVGQAEQFF. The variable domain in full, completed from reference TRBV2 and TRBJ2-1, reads EPEVTQTPSHQVTQMGQEVILRCVPISNHLYFYWYRQILGQKVEFLVSFYNNEISEKSEIFDDQFSVERPDGSNFTLKIRSTKLEDSAMYFCATVGQAEQFFGPGTRLTVL.

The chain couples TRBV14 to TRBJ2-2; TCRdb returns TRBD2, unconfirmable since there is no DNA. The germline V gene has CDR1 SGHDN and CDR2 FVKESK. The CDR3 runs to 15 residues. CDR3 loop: CASSQDWGATGELFF.

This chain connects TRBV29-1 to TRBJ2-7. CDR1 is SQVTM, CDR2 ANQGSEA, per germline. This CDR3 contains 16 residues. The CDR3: CSVVYARKNPYYEQYF.

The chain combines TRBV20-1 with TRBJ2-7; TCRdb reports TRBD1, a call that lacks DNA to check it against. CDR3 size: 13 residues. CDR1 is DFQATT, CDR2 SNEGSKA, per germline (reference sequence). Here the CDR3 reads CSAIDRGAGEQYF.

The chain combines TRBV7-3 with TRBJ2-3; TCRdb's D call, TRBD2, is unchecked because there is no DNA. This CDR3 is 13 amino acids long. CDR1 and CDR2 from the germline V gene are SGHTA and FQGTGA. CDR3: CASSLIAEDTQYF.

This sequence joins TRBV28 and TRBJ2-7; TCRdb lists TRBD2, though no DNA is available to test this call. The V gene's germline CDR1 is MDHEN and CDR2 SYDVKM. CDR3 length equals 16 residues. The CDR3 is CASSPRTSGGSYEQYF.

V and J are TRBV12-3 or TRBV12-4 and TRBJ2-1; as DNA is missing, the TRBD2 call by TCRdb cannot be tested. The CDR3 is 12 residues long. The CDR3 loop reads CAIRLEDNEQFF.

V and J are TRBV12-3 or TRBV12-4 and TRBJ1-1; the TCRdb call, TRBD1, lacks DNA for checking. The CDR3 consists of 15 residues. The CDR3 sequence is CASSLTGGMNTEAFF.

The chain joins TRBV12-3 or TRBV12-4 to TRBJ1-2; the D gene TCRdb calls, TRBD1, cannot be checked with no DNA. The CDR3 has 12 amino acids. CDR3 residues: CASSFRGEGYTF.

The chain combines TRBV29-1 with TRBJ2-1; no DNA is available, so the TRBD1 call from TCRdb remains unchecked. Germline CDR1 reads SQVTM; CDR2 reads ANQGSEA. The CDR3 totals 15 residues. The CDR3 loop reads CSVEVRDRVYNEQFF.

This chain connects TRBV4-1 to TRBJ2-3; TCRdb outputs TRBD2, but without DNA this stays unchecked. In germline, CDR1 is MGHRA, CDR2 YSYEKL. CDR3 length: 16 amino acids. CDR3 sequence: CASSQRTGTSTDTQYF.

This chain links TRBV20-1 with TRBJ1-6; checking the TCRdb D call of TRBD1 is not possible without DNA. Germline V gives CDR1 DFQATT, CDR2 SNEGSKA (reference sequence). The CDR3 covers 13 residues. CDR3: CSAPTGESSPLHF.

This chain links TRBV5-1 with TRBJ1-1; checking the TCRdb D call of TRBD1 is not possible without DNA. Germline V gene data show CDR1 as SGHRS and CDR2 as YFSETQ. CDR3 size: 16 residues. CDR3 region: CASSFGTGGMNTEAFF.

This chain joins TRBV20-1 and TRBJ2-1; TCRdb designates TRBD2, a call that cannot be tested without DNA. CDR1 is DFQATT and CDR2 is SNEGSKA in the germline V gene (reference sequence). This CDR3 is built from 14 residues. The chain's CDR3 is CSARDGGEYNEQFF.

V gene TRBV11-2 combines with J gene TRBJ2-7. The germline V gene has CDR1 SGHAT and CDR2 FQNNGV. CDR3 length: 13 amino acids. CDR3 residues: CASSPRNFYEQYF. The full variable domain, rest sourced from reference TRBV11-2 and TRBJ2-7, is EAGVAQSPRYKIIEKRQSVAFWCNPISGHATLYWYQQILGQGPKLLIQFQNNGVVDDSQLPKDRFSAERLKGVDSTLKIQPAKLEDSAVYLCASSPRNFYEQYFGPGTRLTVT.

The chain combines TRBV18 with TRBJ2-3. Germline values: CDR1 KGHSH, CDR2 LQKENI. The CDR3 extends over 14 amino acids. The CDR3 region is CASSPPDSTDTQYF.

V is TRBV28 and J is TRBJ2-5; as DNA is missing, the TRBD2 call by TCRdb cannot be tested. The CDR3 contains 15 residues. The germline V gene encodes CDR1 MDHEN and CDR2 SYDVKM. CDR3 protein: CASRTSGRVEETQYF.

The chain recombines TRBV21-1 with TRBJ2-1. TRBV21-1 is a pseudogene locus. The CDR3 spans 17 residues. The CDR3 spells CASSKGRDRGTYNEQFF.

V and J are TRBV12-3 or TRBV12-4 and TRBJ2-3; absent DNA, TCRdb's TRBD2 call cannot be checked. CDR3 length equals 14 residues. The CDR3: CASSLVAVTDTQYF.